This entry describes one T cell receptor (beta chain). Its specific antigen is unknown. Within one base of it there is no much larger clone, and no base qualities were kept. Library prep was done by RT-PCR. This sample was sequenced with an Illumina HiSeq 2500. TCRdb reprocessing: public reads trimmed at Q25 with fastp, clones called with MiXCR, in-frame beta chains kept. CDR3 protein sequences are deduplicated, and each keeps its most common genes and DNA. The table for this sample lists around 480,000 distinct CDR3 sequences; 16% of them were counted only once. The ten largest clones take up 3% of the sample. The sample is drawn from a study of response to subunit inactivated influenza vaccine listed by TCRdb under 2018. In the study overall: Deep quantitative profiling of the T cell receptor repertoire was used in the study to follow responses to a trivalent subunit inactivated influenza vaccine.

What the study reported, not specific to this receptor: The authors proposed that each seasonal influenza vaccination may bring in only a limited number of new T cells.

The germline V gene encodes CDR1 DFQATT and CDR2 SNEGSKA (reference sequence). The cysteine opens and the phenylalanine closes a CDR3 of 19 amino acids. The retained sequence is limited to the CDR3, 57 bases, with the frame set at the first base. Compared with germline, V lacks 0 bases and J lacks 1 base; bases without a gene match: 13. The origin of this receptor is a man between 50 and 75 years old who received an inactivated influenza vaccine. Donor details come from another sample of the same person, matched by shared clones. The V and J genes are TRBV20-1 and TRBJ2-3, with TRBD1 matching 10 junction bases. This specimen consisted of CD4+ T cells sorted from PBMCs, obtained less than 25 months after vaccination. The CDR3 loop reads CSARDSGDRGIWGTDTQYF. The DNA sequence is given as TGCAGTGCTAGAGATTCCGGGGACAGGGGTATCTGGGGCACAGATACGCAGTATTTT.